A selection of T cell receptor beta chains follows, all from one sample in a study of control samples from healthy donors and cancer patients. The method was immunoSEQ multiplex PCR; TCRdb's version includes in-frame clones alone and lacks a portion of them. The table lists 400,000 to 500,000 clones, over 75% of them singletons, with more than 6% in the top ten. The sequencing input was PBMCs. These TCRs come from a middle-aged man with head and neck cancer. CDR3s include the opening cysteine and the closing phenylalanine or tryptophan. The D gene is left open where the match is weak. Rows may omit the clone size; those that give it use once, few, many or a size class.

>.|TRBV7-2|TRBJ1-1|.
TGTGCCAGCAGCTTAGGCGGCAGGAACACTGAAGCTTTCTTT
CASSLGGRNTEAFF
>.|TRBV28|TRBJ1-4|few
TGTGCCAGCAGTTTAGCGGAACTCAATGAAAAACTGTTTTTT
CASSLAELNEKLFF
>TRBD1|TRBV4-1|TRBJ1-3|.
TGCGCCAGCAGCCAAGATAAAAACAGGGGATCTGGAAACACCATATATTTT
CASSQDKNRGSGNTIYF
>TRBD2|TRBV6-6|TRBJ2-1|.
TGTGCCAGCAATTCCGGGACCGGGGGGGGTGAGCAGTTCTTC
CASNSGTGGGEQFF
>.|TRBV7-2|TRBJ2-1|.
TGTGCCAGCAGTCCCACCCGGATAAGGGACAATGAGCAGTTCTTC
CASSPTRIRDNEQFF
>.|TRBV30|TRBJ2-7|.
TGTGCCTGGGCACCTTCGGACTACGAGCAGTACTTC
CAWAPSDYEQYF
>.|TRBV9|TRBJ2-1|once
TGTGCCAGCAGCGTAGATAGGTACCTCTCCTACAATGAGCAGTTCTTC
CASSVDRYLSYNEQFF
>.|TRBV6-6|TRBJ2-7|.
TGTGCCAGCAGTCCCCCGTCAGGGACTTCCCACGAGCAGTACTTC
CASSPPSGTSHEQYF
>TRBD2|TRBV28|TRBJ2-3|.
TGTGCCAGCAGCCGAGACTGGGGGGGTGGGACAGATACGCAGTATTTT
CASSRDWGGGTDTQYF
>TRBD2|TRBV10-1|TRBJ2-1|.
TGCGCCAGCAGTGAGGGCGGGAGCCTCAATGAGCAGTTCTTC
CASSEGGSLNEQFF
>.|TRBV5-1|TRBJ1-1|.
TGCGCCAGCAGCTTGAAAGACACTGAAGCTTTCTTT
CASSLKDTEAFF
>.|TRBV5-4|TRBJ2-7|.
TGTGCCAGCAGCGGGCAGGGGGGTCATTACGAGCAGTACTTC
CASSGQGGHYEQYF
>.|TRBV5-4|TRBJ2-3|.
TGTGCCAGCAGCTTGGACCTAGCCAGCACAGATACGCAGTATTTT
CASSLDLASTDTQYF
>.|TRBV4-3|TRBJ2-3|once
TGCGCCAGCAGCCAGGGGACGAGGGCCACAGATACGCAGTATTTT
CASSQGTRATDTQYF
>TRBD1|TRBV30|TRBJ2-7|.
TGTGCCTGGAGCTTCGGGACAGGAGCGGACGAGCAGTACTTC
CAWSFGTGADEQYF
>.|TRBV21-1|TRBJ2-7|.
TGTGCCAGCAGCAATTTGCTAGCGGGGGGCCGGGAGCAGTACTTC
CASSNLLAGGREQYF
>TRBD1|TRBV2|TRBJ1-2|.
TGTGCCACCAGACGAGGGGGGGACAGCCCTATTGGCTACACCTTC
CATRRGGDSPIGYTF
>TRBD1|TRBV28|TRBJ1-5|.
TGTGCCAGCAGTCCAGGGGGGGCTAGCAATCAGCCCCAGCATTTT
CASSPGGASNQPQHF
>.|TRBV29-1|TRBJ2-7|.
TGCAGCATTGCCTTAAGCTCCTACGAGCAGTACTTC
CSIALSSYEQYF
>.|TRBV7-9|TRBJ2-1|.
TGTGCCAGCAGCTTACTAGGACCTTCGCTTGGGGATGAGCAGTTCTTC
CASSLLGPSLGDEQFF
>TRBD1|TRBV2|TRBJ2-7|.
TGTGCCAGCACACAGGGGACAGGGAGCTCCTACGAGCAGTACTTC
CASTQGTGSSYEQYF
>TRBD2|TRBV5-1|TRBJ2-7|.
TGCGCCAGCAGCCGCCTCACGGGAGCGGGAGGCTCCTACGAGCAGTACTTC
CASSRLTGAGGSYEQYF
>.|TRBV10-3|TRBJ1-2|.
TGTGCCATCAGTGACACCGCTGGCATCTATGGCTACACCTTC
CAISDTAGIYGYTF
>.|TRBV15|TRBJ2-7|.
TGTGCCACCAGCAGCCTCGGGGCCGCGGGGAAGCAGTACTTC
CATSSLGAAGKQYF
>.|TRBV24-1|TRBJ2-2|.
TGTGCCACCAGTGATTTGGTCGGGCCCGGGGAGCTGTTTTTT
CATSDLVGPGELFF
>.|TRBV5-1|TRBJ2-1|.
TGCGCCAGCAGCTTGGCAGGGGATTCGGCCAATGAGCAGTTCTTC
CASSLAGDSANEQFF
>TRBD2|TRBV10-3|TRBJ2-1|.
TGTGCCATCAGTGAGGGACTAGCGGGGGGTTACAATGAGCAGTTCTTC
CAISEGLAGGYNEQFF
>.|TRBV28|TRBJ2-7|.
TGTGCCAGCAGTTCAACTGGGGCCTTATACGAGCAGTACTTC
CASSSTGALYEQYF
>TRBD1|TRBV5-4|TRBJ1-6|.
TGTGCCAGCAGCGGCGGGACAGGGGGCGGCAATTCACCCCTCCACTTT
CASSGGTGGGNSPLHF
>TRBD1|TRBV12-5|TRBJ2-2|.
TGTGCTAGTGGTTCCGGACAGGGATGGTCTTCCGGGGAGCTGTTTTTT
CASGSGQGWSSGELFF
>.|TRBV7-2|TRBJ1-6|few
TGTGCCAGCAGCGCCGTAGATTCACCCCTCCACTTT
CASSAVDSPLHF
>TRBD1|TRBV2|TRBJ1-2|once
TGTGCCAGCATCTTCAGGGGCCCGGGACAGGGCCGAGGCTACACCTTC
CASIFRGPGQGRGYTF
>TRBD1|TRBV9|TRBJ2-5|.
TGTGCCAGCAGCGTAGCCGGGACAGGGGCGGGGACCCAGTACTTC
CASSVAGTGAGTQYF
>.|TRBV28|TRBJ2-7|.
TGTGCCAGCAGTGTCCGCGGGGTCGCTATCTACGAGCAGTACTTC
CASSVRGVAIYEQYF
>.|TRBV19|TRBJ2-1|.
TGTGCCAGTAGTATCACCGGGTCTGAGCAGTTCTTC
CASSITGSEQFF
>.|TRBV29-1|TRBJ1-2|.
TGCAGCGTTGAAGACCAGGATAGTCCCTATGGCTACACCTTC
CSVEDQDSPYGYTF
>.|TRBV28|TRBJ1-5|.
TGTGCCAGCAGTTTGTCGCAGGGACGCAGCAATCAGCCCCAGCATTTT
CASSLSQGRSNQPQHF
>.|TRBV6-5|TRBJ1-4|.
TGTGCCAGCAGTACACCGACAGACAGTCCGGAAAAACTGTTTTTT
CASSTPTDSPEKLFF
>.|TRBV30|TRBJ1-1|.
TGTGCCTGGATAGGAGAGAACACTGAAGCTTTCTTT
CAWIGENTEAFF
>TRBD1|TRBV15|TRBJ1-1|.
TGTGCCACCAGCAGAGATTTCAGGGACAGGGAAGGGTACACTGAAGCTTTCTTT
CATSRDFRDREGYTEAFF
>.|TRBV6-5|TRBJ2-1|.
TGTGCCAGCAGTCTAGTGGACACGTCATTCAATGAGCAGTTCTTC
CASSLVDTSFNEQFF
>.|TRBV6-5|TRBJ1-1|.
TGTGCCAGCAGTTACGGGGCAGGGACGAACACTGAAGCTTTCTTT
CASSYGAGTNTEAFF
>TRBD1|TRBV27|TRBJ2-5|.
TGTGCCAGCAGTGAACAGGGGGCCGGGGGAGAGACCCAGTACTTC
CASSEQGAGGETQYF
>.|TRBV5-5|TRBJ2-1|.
TGTGCCAGCATCTTCCAGGCAGCGAGCTCCTACAATGAGCAGTTCTTC
CASIFQAASSYNEQFF
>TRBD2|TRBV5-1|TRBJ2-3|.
TGCGCCAGCAGCTTGCGTCTAGCGGGGGGAACTAGCACAGATACGCAGTATTTT
CASSLRLAGGTSTDTQYF
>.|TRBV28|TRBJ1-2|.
TGTGCCAGCAGTCCATGGCCTAACTATGGCTACACCTTC
CASSPWPNYGYTF
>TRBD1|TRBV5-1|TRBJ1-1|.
TGCGCCAGCGGGACGACAGGGATGAACACTGAAGCTTTCTTT
CASGTTGMNTEAFF
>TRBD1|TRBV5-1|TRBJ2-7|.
TGCGCCAGCAGCCGATTACAGGGGGAGTCCTACGAGCAGTACTTC
CASSRLQGESYEQYF